This is a list of T cell receptor beta chains from one sample in a study of glioma-infiltrating T cells. In TCRdb, the multiplex PCR reads were re-called with MiXCR into one record per CDR3 protein. In the table there are around 190,000 distinct CDR3 sequences, over 25% of which are singletons. Sequencing was carried out using glioma tissue, nonneoplastic brain tissue, or PBMCs (not recorded which). The source is a human donor with low-grade glioma or glioblastoma, undergoing nonglioma brain surgery, or in good health (not recorded which). Each CDR3 is given with its conserved first and last residue. The D gene is left open where the match is weak. A row's size may be missing; if present it is once, few, many or a size class.

CDR3nt: TGTGCCAGCAGACACATCAGAGGGCCCTCGTATGAGCAGTACTTC; CDR3aa: CASRHIRGPSYEQYF; v_gene: TRBV7-8; j_gene: TRBJ2-7; abundance: few; d_gene: NA
CDR3nt: TGTGCCAGCAGTTACTCGAATCGGGAGGGCTACGAGCAGTACTTC; CDR3aa: CASSYSNREGYEQYF; v_gene: TRBV6-2/TRBV6-3; j_gene: TRBJ2-7; abundance: many; d_gene: TRBD2
CDR3nt: TGTGCCAGCAGTCCATCCACTAGCGGGAGCGGTAATGAGCAGTTCTTC; CDR3aa: CASSPSTSGSGNEQFF; v_gene: TRBV6-5; j_gene: TRBJ2-1; abundance: once; d_gene: TRBD2
CDR3nt: TGCGCCAGCATTCCATACAGGGAGATGAGCGAGCAGTTCTTC; CDR3aa: CASIPYREMSEQFF; v_gene: TRBV5-1; j_gene: TRBJ2-1; abundance: NA; d_gene: NA
CDR3nt: TGTGCCAGCAGCTTCGAGGCCACTAGCGGGCAAGAGACCCAGTACTTC; CDR3aa: CASSFEATSGQETQYF; v_gene: TRBV7-2; j_gene: TRBJ2-5; abundance: many; d_gene: TRBD2
CDR3nt: TGTGCCAGTAGAAGTAGGGATACGCAGTATTTT; CDR3aa: CASRSRDTQYF; v_gene: TRBV19; j_gene: TRBJ2-3; abundance: NA; d_gene: NA
CDR3nt: TGTGCCAGCAGCTACGACACTAGCGCCTACGAGCAGTACTTC; CDR3aa: CASSYDTSAYEQYF; v_gene: TRBV6-1; j_gene: TRBJ2-7; abundance: many; d_gene: TRBD2
CDR3nt: TGCGCCAGCAGCTCGTTTCGACGGAACCAAGAGACCCAGTACTTC; CDR3aa: CASSSFRRNQETQYF; v_gene: TRBV5-1; j_gene: TRBJ2-5; abundance: NA; d_gene: NA
CDR3nt: TGCAGTGCTAGTGCATGGCAGGGGGACAATGAGCAGTTCTTC; CDR3aa: CSASAWQGDNEQFF; v_gene: TRBV20-1; j_gene: TRBJ2-1; abundance: many; d_gene: TRBD1
CDR3nt: TGCAGTGCTAGGCAGGAGGGAGCTACCTACGAGCAGTACTTC; CDR3aa: CSARQEGATYEQYF; v_gene: TRBV20-1; j_gene: TRBJ2-7; abundance: NA; d_gene: NA
CDR3nt: TGTGCCAGCAGTGAATTGCAGAATTACGAGCAGTACTTC; CDR3aa: CASSELQNYEQYF; v_gene: TRBV25-1; j_gene: TRBJ2-7; abundance: many; d_gene: NA
CDR3nt: TGTGCCAGCAGATGGAGGCCAACTAATGAAAAACTGTTTTTT; CDR3aa: CASRWRPTNEKLFF; v_gene: TRBV2; j_gene: TRBJ1-4; abundance: many; d_gene: NA
CDR3nt: TGTGCCAGCAGCTTATTCGGCAACTCCTACGAGCAGTACTTC; CDR3aa: CASSLFGNSYEQYF; v_gene: TRBV7-2; j_gene: TRBJ2-7; abundance: many; d_gene: NA
CDR3nt: TGTGCCAGTACTCTCCGAGGCGGGAGTTACAATGAGCAGTTCTTC; CDR3aa: CASTLRGGSYNEQFF; v_gene: TRBV19; j_gene: TRBJ2-1; abundance: many; d_gene: TRBD2
CDR3nt: TGTGCCAGCAGTCCACTAGCGGGCTCCTACGAGCAGTACTTC; CDR3aa: CASSPLAGSYEQYF; v_gene: TRBV18; j_gene: TRBJ2-7; abundance: many; d_gene: TRBD2
CDR3nt: TGTGCCAGCAGCTTGGGAAATTCACTAGCGGTAGCTCAAGAGACCCAGTACTTC; CDR3aa: CASSLGNSLAVAQETQYF; v_gene: TRBV5-4; j_gene: TRBJ2-5; abundance: NA; d_gene: TRBD2
CDR3nt: TGTGCCAGCAGTCAAGAACGGACAGGCGTTCTCAAAAACATTCAGTACTTC; CDR3aa: CASSQERTGVLKNIQYF; v_gene: TRBV28; j_gene: TRBJ2-4; abundance: many; d_gene: TRBD1
CDR3nt: TGTGCCAGCAGTTTATCGGCCCTTAGACAGGATTGGGATGGCTACACCTTC; CDR3aa: CASSLSALRQDWDGYTF; v_gene: TRBV27; j_gene: TRBJ1-2; abundance: many; d_gene: NA
CDR3nt: TGTGCCAGTAGTACTTATACCGGGCTCCCCTACGAGCAGTACTTC; CDR3aa: CASSTYTGLPYEQYF; v_gene: TRBV19; j_gene: TRBJ2-7; abundance: NA; d_gene: NA
CDR3nt: TGCAGTGCTAGTCCCCCCGGGGCGGGAGTCACAGATACGCAGTATTTT; CDR3aa: CSASPPGAGVTDTQYF; v_gene: TRBV20-1; j_gene: TRBJ2-3; abundance: many; d_gene: TRBD2
CDR3nt: TGTGCCAGCAGCCCCGGACGGATTTATAGCAATCAGCCCCAGCATTTT; CDR3aa: CASSPGRIYSNQPQHF; v_gene: TRBV5-8; j_gene: TRBJ1-5; abundance: few; d_gene: NA
CDR3nt: TGCAGCGTTGAAGGGGGGGACACCAACACCGGGGAGCTGTTTTTT; CDR3aa: CSVEGGDTNTGELFF; v_gene: TRBV29-1; j_gene: TRBJ2-2; abundance: NA; d_gene: NA
CDR3nt: TGTGCCACCAGCAGAAGTACCCGGCGGGACCCCTACGAGCAGTACTTC; CDR3aa: CATSRSTRRDPYEQYF; v_gene: TRBV15; j_gene: TRBJ2-7; abundance: many; d_gene: NA
CDR3nt: TGTGCCACCAGTGCCGCCTCCTTTGCCACCGACAGGGTTGATCGAGAGACCCAGTACTTC; CDR3aa: CATSAASFATDRVDRETQYF; v_gene: TRBV24-1; j_gene: TRBJ2-5; abundance: many; d_gene: TRBD1
CDR3nt: TGTGCCAGCAGTCCACCCTTGGGCCTGGTCGAGATCGTAGCTTTCTTT; CDR3aa: CASSPPLGLVEIVAFF; v_gene: TRBV12-3/TRBV12-4; j_gene: TRBJ1-1; abundance: NA; d_gene: NA
CDR3nt: TGTGCCAGCAGCTTTATTGGGACAGATAACTATGGCTACACCTTC; CDR3aa: CASSFIGTDNYGYTF; v_gene: TRBV5-4; j_gene: TRBJ1-2; abundance: few; d_gene: TRBD1
CDR3nt: TGTGCCAGCAGCCTCAGACTCGAACCCTACGAGCAGTACTTC; CDR3aa: CASSLRLEPYEQYF; v_gene: TRBV6-2/TRBV6-3; j_gene: TRBJ2-7; abundance: NA; d_gene: NA
CDR3nt: TGTGCCAGCATTTACTCGGTCTGGGAAGCTTTCTTT; CDR3aa: CASIYSVWEAFF; v_gene: TRBV27; j_gene: TRBJ1-1; abundance: NA; d_gene: NA
CDR3nt: TGTGCCAGCAGTGCGACTTATTTCTACGAGCAGTACTTC; CDR3aa: CASSATYFYEQYF; v_gene: TRBV2; j_gene: TRBJ2-7; abundance: many; d_gene: NA
CDR3nt: TGTGCCAGCAGTCCTCGACAGGAGGAGCAGTTCTTC; CDR3aa: CASSPRQEEQFF; v_gene: TRBV6-2/TRBV6-3; j_gene: TRBJ2-1; abundance: many; d_gene: NA
CDR3nt: TGTGCCAGCAGCCTGATTCTATACAGGGAAGAGAATTCACCCCTCAACTTT; CDR3aa: CASSLILYREENSPLNF; v_gene: TRBV2; j_gene: TRBJ1-6; abundance: NA; d_gene: NA
CDR3nt: TGTGCCAGTAGTATAGCCCCTCGGAATGAGCAGTTCTTC; CDR3aa: CASSIAPRNEQFF; v_gene: TRBV19; j_gene: TRBJ2-1; abundance: NA; d_gene: NA
CDR3nt: TGTGCCTGGAGTTTGGGACAGGTCCCTATTAGCAATGAGCAGTTCTTC; CDR3aa: CAWSLGQVPISNEQFF; v_gene: TRBV30; j_gene: TRBJ2-1; abundance: NA; d_gene: TRBD1
CDR3nt: TGTGCCTGGAGTGTCGGAACGCAAATCAATCAGCCCCAGCATTTT; CDR3aa: CAWSVGTQINQPQHF; v_gene: TRBV30; j_gene: TRBJ1-5; abundance: many; d_gene: NA
CDR3nt: TGTGCCAGCAGCTCCGGGACAGGGGCCATTGATGAGCAGTTCTTC; CDR3aa: CASSSGTGAIDEQFF; v_gene: TRBV6-1; j_gene: TRBJ2-1; abundance: many; d_gene: TRBD1
CDR3nt: TGCAGTGCTAGTATAGACATTTACGAGCAGTACTTC; CDR3aa: CSASIDIYEQYF; v_gene: TRBV20-1; j_gene: TRBJ2-7; abundance: many; d_gene: NA
CDR3nt: TGTACCAGCAGACGGGGGACTAGCGGGGACAACGAGCAGTACTTC; CDR3aa: CTSRRGTSGDNEQYF; v_gene: TRBV2; j_gene: TRBJ2-7; abundance: NA; d_gene: TRBD2
CDR3nt: TGCAGCGTTGACGAGACAGGGGGGGATACGCAGTATTTT; CDR3aa: CSVDETGGDTQYF; v_gene: TRBV29-1; j_gene: TRBJ2-3; abundance: NA; d_gene: TRBD1
CDR3nt: TGCGCCAGCAGTGAAAGAGAGCCAGGGGCTGGTTCACCCCTCCACTTT; CDR3aa: CASSEREPGAGSPLHF; v_gene: TRBV4-1; j_gene: TRBJ1-6; abundance: NA; d_gene: NA
CDR3nt: TGTGCCAGCCGGTTCCTTCACGAGCAGTACTTC; CDR3aa: CASRFLHEQYF; v_gene: TRBV6-2/TRBV6-3; j_gene: TRBJ2-7; abundance: many; d_gene: NA
CDR3nt: TGTGCCAGTAGTACCTACCAGGGGATGTGGACTGAAGCTTTCTTT; CDR3aa: CASSTYQGMWTEAFF; v_gene: TRBV19; j_gene: TRBJ1-1; abundance: many; d_gene: NA
CDR3nt: TGTGCCAGCAGCCTTTCGATCGGGACGAAAATGGAAAAACTGTTTTTT; CDR3aa: CASSLSIGTKMEKLFF; v_gene: TRBV14; j_gene: TRBJ1-4; abundance: many; d_gene: NA
CDR3nt: TGCAGTGCTAGAGCGGCAGGGGTCACCTACGAGCAGTACTTC; CDR3aa: CSARAAGVTYEQYF; v_gene: TRBV20-1; j_gene: TRBJ2-7; abundance: many; d_gene: NA
CDR3nt: TGTGCCAGCAGCTTAGGAGCGGGAGGGCTGGGGGAGCAGTTCTTC; CDR3aa: CASSLGAGGLGEQFF; v_gene: TRBV11-2; j_gene: TRBJ2-1; abundance: many; d_gene: TRBD2
CDR3nt: TGCGCCAGCAGCTTGGAGGTGGGAGGGTACAATGAGCAGTTCTTC; CDR3aa: CASSLEVGGYNEQFF; v_gene: TRBV5-1; j_gene: TRBJ2-1; abundance: few; d_gene: TRBD2
CDR3nt: TGCAGTGCTAGAGCGGTACTTTACAATGAGCAGTTCTTC; CDR3aa: CSARAVLYNEQFF; v_gene: TRBV20-1; j_gene: TRBJ2-1; abundance: many; d_gene: NA
CDR3nt: TGCAGTGCTCCTCCCGACGGATACAATGAGCAGTTCTTC; CDR3aa: CSAPPDGYNEQFF; v_gene: TRBV20-1; j_gene: TRBJ2-1; abundance: many; d_gene: NA
CDR3nt: TGCGCCAGCAGCACCACCGGGACAGACGAGCAGTACTTC; CDR3aa: CASSTTGTDEQYF; v_gene: TRBV5-1; j_gene: TRBJ2-7; abundance: few; d_gene: TRBD1
CDR3nt: TGTGCCAGTAGTTTGGTGGGACTAAACAACAATGAGCAGTTCTTC; CDR3aa: CASSLVGLNNNEQFF; v_gene: TRBV19; j_gene: TRBJ2-1; abundance: NA; d_gene: TRBD2
CDR3nt: TGTGCCAGCTCAATCGGTAACCTAGCGGGAGTAGGCTACAATGAGCAGTTCTTC; CDR3aa: CASSIGNLAGVGYNEQFF; v_gene: TRBV18; j_gene: TRBJ2-1; abundance: NA; d_gene: TRBD2